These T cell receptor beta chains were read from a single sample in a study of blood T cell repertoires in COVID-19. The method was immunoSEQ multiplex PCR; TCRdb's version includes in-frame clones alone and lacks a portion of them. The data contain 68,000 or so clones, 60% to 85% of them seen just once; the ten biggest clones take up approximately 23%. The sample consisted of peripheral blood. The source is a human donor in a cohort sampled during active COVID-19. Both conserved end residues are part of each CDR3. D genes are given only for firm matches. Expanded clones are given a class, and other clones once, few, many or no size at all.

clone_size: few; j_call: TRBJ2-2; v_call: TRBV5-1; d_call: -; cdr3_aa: CASSLEGGRTGELFF; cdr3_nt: TGCGCCAGCAGCTTGGAAGGGGGACGAACCGGGGAGCTGTTTTTT
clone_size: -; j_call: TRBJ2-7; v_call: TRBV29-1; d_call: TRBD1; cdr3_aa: CSVETGGEQYF; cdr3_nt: TGCAGCGTTGAAACAGGGGGAGAGCAGTACTTC
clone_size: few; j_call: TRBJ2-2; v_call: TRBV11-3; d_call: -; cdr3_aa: CASSRTGLSTGELFF; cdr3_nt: TGTGCCAGCAGCAGGACTGGCCTAAGTACCGGGGAGCTGTTTTTT
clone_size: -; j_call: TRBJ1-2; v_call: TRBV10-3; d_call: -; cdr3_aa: CAISGMGGSGYTF; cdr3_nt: TGTGCCATCAGTGGGATGGGGGGATCTGGCTACACCTTC
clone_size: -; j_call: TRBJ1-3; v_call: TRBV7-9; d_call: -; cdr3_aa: CASSSSTGSGNTIYF; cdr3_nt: TGTGCCAGCAGCTCCTCAACAGGGTCTGGAAACACCATATATTTT
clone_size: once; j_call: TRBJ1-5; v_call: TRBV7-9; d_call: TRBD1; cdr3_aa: CASSSGDRGNQPQHF; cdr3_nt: TGTGCCAGCAGCTCAGGGGACAGGGGCAATCAGCCCCAGCATTTT
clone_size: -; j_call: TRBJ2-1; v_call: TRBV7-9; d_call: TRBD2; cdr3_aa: CASRFSGSSYNEQFF; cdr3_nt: TGTGCCAGCAGGTTTAGCGGGAGCTCCTACAATGAGCAGTTCTTC
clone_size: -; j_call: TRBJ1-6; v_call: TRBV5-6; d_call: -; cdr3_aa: CASSLYISSYNSPLHF; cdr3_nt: TGTGCCAGCAGCTTGTATATTAGCTCCTATAATTCACCCCTCCACTTT
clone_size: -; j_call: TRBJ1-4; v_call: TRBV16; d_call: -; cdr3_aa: CASSQGLREKLFF; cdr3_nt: TGTGCCAGCAGCCAAGGACTGCGGGAAAAACTGTTTTTT
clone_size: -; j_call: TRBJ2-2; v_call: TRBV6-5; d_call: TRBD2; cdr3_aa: CASRLGLAGAGELFF; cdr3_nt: TGTGCCAGCAGATTAGGACTAGCGGGGGCCGGGGAGCTGTTTTTT
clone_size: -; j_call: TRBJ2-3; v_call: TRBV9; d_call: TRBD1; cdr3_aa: CASSVGQGQTDTQYF; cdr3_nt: TGTGCCAGCAGCGTTGGACAGGGGCAAACAGATACGCAGTATTTT
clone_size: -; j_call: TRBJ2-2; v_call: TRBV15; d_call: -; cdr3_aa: CATSRDQQGNTGELFF; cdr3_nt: TGTGCCACCAGCAGAGATCAACAGGGTAACACCGGGGAGCTGTTTTTT
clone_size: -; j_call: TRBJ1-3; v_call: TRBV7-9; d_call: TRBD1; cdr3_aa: CASSLGQGRAGNTIYF; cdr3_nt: TGTGCCAGCAGCTTGGGACAGGGGAGAGCTGGAAACACCATATATTTT
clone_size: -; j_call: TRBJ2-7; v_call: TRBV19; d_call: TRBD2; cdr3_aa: CASSAPGTSGYEQYF; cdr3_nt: TGTGCCAGTAGTGCACCCGGGACTAGCGGCTACGAGCAGTACTTC
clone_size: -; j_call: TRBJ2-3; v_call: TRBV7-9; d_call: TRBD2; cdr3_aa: CASSQASGNTDTQYF; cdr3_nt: TGTGCCAGCAGCCAGGCTAGCGGAAACACAGATACGCAGTATTTT
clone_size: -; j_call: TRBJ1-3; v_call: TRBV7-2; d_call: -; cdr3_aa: CASSLVQNTIYF; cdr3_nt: TGTGCCAGCAGCTTAGTTCAAAACACCATATATTTT
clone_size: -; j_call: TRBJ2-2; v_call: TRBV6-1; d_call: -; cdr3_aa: CASRRGQNTGELFF; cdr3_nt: TGTGCCAGCAGGAGGGGACAAAACACCGGGGAGCTGTTTTTT
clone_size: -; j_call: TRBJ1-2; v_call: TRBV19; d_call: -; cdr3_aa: CASSAQAQELYGYTF; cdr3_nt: TGTGCCAGTAGTGCTCAGGCACAAGAACTTTATGGCTACACCTTC
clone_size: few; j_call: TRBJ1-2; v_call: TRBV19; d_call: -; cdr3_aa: CASTPSGGANYGYTF; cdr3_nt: TGTGCCAGCACCCCCTCGGGGGGAGCTAACTATGGCTACACCTTC